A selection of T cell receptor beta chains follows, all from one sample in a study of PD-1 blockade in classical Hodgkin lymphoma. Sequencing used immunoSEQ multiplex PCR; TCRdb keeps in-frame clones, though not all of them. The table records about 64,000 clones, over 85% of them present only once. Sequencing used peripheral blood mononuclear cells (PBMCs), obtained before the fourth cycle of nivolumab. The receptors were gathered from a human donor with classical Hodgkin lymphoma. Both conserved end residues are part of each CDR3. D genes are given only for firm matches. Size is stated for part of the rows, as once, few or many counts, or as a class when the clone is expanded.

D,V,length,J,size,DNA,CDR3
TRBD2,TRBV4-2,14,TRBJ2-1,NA,TGTGCCAGTACACTAGCGGGAGTCTACAATGAGCAGTTCTTC,CASTLAGVYNEQFF
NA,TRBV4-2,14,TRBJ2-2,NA,TGTGCCAGCACGGCGACACAGAACACCGGGGAGCTGTTTTTT,CASTATQNTGELFF
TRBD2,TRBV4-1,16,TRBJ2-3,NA,TGCGCCAGCAGCCAAGCGCGGGGGGCCCACACAGATACGCAGTATTTT,CASSQARGAHTDTQYF
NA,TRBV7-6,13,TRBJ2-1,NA,TGTGCCAGCAGCTTATTGTTGTACGATGAGCAGTTCTTC,CASSLLLYDEQFF
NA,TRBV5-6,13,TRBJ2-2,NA,TGTGCCAGCAGCGAGATGAACACCGGGGAGCTGTTTTTT,CASSEMNTGELFF
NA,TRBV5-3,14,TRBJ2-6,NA,TGTGCCAGAAGCAGACGGGCCGGTGCCAACGTCCTGACTTTC,CARSRRAGANVLTF
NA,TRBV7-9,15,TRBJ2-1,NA,TGTGCCAGCAGCATAGACAGGGGAGGGATCAATGAGCAGTTCTTC,CASSIDRGGINEQFF
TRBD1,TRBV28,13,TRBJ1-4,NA,TGTGCCAGCGGACAGGGGTTATTTGAAAAACTGTTTTTT,CASGQGLFEKLFF
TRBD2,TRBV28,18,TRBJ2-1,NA,TGTGCCAGCACCGGACTAGCGGGAGGACCTAGCTCCTACAATGAGCAGTTCTTC,CASTGLAGGPSSYNEQFF
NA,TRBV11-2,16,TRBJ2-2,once,TGTGCCAGCAGCCCCACCCTTGCTTCGAACACCGGGGAGCTGTTTTTT,CASSPTLASNTGELFF
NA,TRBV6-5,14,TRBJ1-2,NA,TGTGCCAGCAGTTACTCCGCCGGACAGTATGGCTACACCTTC,CASSYSAGQYGYTF
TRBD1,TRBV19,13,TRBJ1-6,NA,TGTGCCAGTAGGGGACAGGGGGATTCACCCCTCCACTTT,CASRGQGDSPLHF
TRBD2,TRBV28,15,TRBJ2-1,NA,TGTGCCAGCAGTTTGGAACGGGAGGTATACAATGAGCAGTTCTTC,CASSLEREVYNEQFF
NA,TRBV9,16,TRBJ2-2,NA,TGTGCCAGCAGCGTAGCTACCGGACAGATGGCCGGGGAGCTGTTTTTT,CASSVATGQMAGELFF
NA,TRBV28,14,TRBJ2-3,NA,TGTGCCAGCAGTCTTCTTGGGTTGGGAGATACGCAGTATTTT,CASSLLGLGDTQYF
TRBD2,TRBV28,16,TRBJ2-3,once,TGTGCCAGCAGTTCCCTTATAGCGGGAGTGCCAGATACGCAGTATTTT,CASSSLIAGVPDTQYF
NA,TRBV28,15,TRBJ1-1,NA,TGTGCCAGCATGGAAAGTGGAGGGCTGAACACTGAAGCTTTCTTT,CASMESGGLNTEAFF
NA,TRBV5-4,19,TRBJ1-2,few,TGTGCCAGCAGCCACACACAAACCCGGACAGAGCGGTTCACCTATGGCTACACCTTC,CASSHTQTRTERFTYGYTF
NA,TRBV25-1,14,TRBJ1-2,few,TGTGCCAGCAGTAGACAGGATGCGGGCTATGGCTACACCTTC,CASSRQDAGYGYTF
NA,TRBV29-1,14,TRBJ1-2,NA,TGCAGCGTTGTTCTAACAGGGACAAACTATGGCTACACCTTC,CSVVLTGTNYGYTF
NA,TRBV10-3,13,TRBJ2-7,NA,TGTGCCATCACTGACGGGGTTGGCCACGAGCAGTACTTC,CAITDGVGHEQYF
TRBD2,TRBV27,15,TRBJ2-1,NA,TGTGCCAGCAGTCCCAGCAAGCGGGGCTACAATGAGCAGTTCTTC,CASSPSKRGYNEQFF
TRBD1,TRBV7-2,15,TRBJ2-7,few,TGTGCCAGCAGCACTCAGACAGGGTTAGCCTACGAGCAGTACTTC,CASSTQTGLAYEQYF
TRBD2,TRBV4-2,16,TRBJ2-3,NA,TGTGCCAGCAGCCAAGAGAGGACTAGCTTTACAGATACGCAGTATTTT,CASSQERTSFTDTQYF
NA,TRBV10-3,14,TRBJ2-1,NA,TGTGCCATCAGTGAGTTGGACTCCTACAATGAGCAGTTCTTC,CAISELDSYNEQFF
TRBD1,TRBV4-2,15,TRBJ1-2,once,TGTGCCAGCAGCCAAGACTGGGACAGCAAGGTTGGCTACACCTTC,CASSQDWDSKVGYTF
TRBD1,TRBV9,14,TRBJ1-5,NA,TGTGCCAGCAGCCCGGGACAGGGAGTAAAGCCCCAGCATTTT,CASSPGQGVKPQHF
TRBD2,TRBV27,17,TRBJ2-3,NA,TGTGCCAGCAGTATGCCTTATGGTAGCGGGAGCGCAGATACGCAGTATTTT,CASSMPYGSGSADTQYF
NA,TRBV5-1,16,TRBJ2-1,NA,TGCGCCAGCAGCTTGTCTACAGGAGCGGCCTACAATGAGCAGTTCTTC,CASSLSTGAAYNEQFF
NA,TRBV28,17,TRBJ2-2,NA,TGTGCCAGCAGTTTGTTCTGGGGGCCACCGAACACCGGGGAGCTGTTTTTT,CASSLFWGPPNTGELFF
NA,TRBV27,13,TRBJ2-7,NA,TGTGCCAGCAGTGAGGACCCCTGGGTCGAGCAGTACTTC,CASSEDPWVEQYF
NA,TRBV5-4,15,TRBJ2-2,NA,TGTGCCAGCAGCTTGGGGGGCTTCAACACCGGGGAGCTGTTTTTT,CASSLGGFNTGELFF
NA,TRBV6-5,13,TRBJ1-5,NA,TGTGCCAGCAAGGGCGGAATCAATCAGCCCCAGCATTTT,CASKGGINQPQHF
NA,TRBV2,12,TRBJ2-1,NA,TGTGCCAGCAGTGGTCAGTTCCATGAGCAGTTCTTC,CASSGQFHEQFF
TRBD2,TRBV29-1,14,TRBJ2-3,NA,TGCAGCGTTGGGCTAGCGGGAGTGAGAGATACGCAGTATTTT,CSVGLAGVRDTQYF
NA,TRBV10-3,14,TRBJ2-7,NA,TGTGCCATCAGTGGGATTCCAGATTTCTACGAGCAGTACTTC,CAISGIPDFYEQYF
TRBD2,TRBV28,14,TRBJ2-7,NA,TGTGCGGCGGCGGGGGACCCGAGCTCCTACGAGCAGTACTTC,CAAAGDPSSYEQYF
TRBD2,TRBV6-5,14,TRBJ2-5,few,TGTGCCAGCAGTTCTCCGGGACTAGTCGAGACCCAGTACTTC,CASSSPGLVETQYF
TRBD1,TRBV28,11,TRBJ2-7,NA,TGTGCCAGCAGTTTTAGGGGGCCATTAGGGTTC,CASSFRGPLGF
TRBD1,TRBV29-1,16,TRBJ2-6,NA,TGCAGCGTTGATACCGGGACAGACTCTGGGGCCAACGTCCTGACTTTC,CSVDTGTDSGANVLTF
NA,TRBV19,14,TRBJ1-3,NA,TGTGCCAGTAGCAGCAGGGGATCCGGAAACACCATATATTTT,CASSSRGSGNTIYF
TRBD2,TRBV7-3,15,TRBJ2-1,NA,TGTGCCAGCAGCACCGGGACTAGCCCTTCGGATGAGCAGTTCTTC,CASSTGTSPSDEQFF
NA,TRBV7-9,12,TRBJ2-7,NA,TGTGCCAGCAGCACTGGCGTCTACGAGCAGTACTTC,CASSTGVYEQYF
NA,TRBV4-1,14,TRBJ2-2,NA,TGCGCCAGCAGCCAAGATCTTAGCGCCGGGGAGCTGTTTTTT,CASSQDLSAGELFF
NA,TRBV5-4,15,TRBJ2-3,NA,TGTGCCAGCAGCAAAACCGGGACTAGCACAGATACGCAGTATTTT,CASSKTGTSTDTQYF
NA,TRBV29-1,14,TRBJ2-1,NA,TGCAGCGTTGAAAGAGGGGTCCACTACAATGAGCAGTTCTTC,CSVERGVHYNEQFF
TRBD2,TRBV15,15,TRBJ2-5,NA,TGTGCCACCAGCATATTAGCGGGAGGGGGGGAGACCCAGTACTTC,CATSILAGGGETQYF
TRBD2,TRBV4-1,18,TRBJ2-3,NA,TGCGCCAGCAGCCCCGGGGCGACTAGCGGGATACGGTTAGATACGCAGTATTTT,CASSPGATSGIRLDTQYF
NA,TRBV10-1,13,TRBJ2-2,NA,TGCGCCAGCGGGCAGGGTTGGACCGGGGAGCTGTTTTTT,CASGQGWTGELFF
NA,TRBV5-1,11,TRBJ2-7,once,TGCGCCAGCAGCTTGGGGTACGAGCAGTACTTC,CASSLGYEQYF
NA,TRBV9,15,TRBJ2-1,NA,TGTGCCAGCAGCGTAGGTAGCGGAAATGCGGATGAGCAGTTCTTC,CASSVGSGNADEQFF
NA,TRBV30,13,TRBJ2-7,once,TGTGCCTGGAGTGCCACTGAGGGCTACGAGCAGTACTTC,CAWSATEGYEQYF
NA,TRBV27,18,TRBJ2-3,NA,TGTGCCAGCAGTTTATTTGTGGCTAGCCCATCTAGCACAGATACGCAGTATTTT,CASSLFVASPSSTDTQYF